This T cell receptor beta chain originates from a study of CD8 T cells in Susac syndrome. Whole-study findings and limits: By the study's own acknowledgment, its TCR sequencing and HLA analysis included relatively few individuals.

Comments on this clonotype: Its antigen remains unidentified.

Trimming stripped 6 bases from V and 1 base from J, with 11 bases between. The CDR3 is made up of 14 amino acids. A quantity of roughly 0.5 to 1 ug RNA underwent reverse transcription using random hexamers. MiXCR, applied by TCRdb to the immunoSEQ multiplex PCR reads, yields one record per CDR3 protein. The sample lists around 220,000 distinct CDR3 sequences, roughly 90% seen once, with roughly 0.13% in the top ten. Sequencing of TCR beta drew on CD8+ and CD4+ T cells from blood. This receptor was obtained from a human donor with multiple sclerosis. The sample was CD8+ T cells from PBMCs. V is TRBV12-3 or TRBV12-4 and J is TRBJ2-3; D unresolved. The CDR3 sequence is CASSSGGGTDTQYF. Here the CDR3 DNA reads TGTGCCAGCAGCTCGGGCGGTGGCACAGATACGCAGTATTTT.